This T cell receptor beta chain was recovered during a study of early stage breast cancer tumors. Study-wide background: Most invasive tumors, about 70% of the 16, were ER+/PR+/HER2-.

TCRdb's table, derived via immunoSEQ multiplex PCR, lists solely in-frame clones and lacks some. The sample has around 51,000 clones; around 80% are singletons. This clone was detected once. Its target is not known. J was trimmed by 1 base and V by 1 base; bases with no gene match: 2. The germline CDR1 and CDR2 sequences are MGHDK and SYGVNS. The CDR3 is 15 residues long. Whole-study results and caveats: Chain pairing and CD4, CD8 or FOXP3 expression were not captured.

This receptor was identified in a person aged 40-50 years with breast cancer. The sequenced material came from blood. The rearrangement uses TRBV25-1 and TRBJ2-5; 8 bases agree with TRBD1. The CDR3, as DNA: TGTGCCAGCAGTGAATGGGGGACAGGCCAAGAGACCCAGTACTTC. Translation: CASSEWGTGQETQYF.